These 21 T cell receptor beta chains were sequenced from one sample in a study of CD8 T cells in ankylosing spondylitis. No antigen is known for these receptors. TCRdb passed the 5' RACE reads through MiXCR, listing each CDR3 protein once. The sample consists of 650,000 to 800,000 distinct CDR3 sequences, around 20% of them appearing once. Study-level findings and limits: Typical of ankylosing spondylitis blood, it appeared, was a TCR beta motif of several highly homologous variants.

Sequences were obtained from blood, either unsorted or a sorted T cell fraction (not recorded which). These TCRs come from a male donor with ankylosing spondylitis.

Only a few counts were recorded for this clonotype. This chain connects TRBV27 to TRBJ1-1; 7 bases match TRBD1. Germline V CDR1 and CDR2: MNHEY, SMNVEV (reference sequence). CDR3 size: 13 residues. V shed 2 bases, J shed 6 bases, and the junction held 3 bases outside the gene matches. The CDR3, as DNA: TGTGCCAGCAGTTTAGGACAGGTGTCTGAAGCTTTCTTT. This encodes CASSLGQVSEAFF.

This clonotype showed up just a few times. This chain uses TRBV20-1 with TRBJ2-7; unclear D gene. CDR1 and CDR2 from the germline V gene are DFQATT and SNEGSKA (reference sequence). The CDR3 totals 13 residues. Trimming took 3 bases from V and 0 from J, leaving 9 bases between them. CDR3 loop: CSASLHSSYEQYF. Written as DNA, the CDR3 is TGCAGTGCTAGTCTTCACAGCTCCTACGAGCAGTACTTC.

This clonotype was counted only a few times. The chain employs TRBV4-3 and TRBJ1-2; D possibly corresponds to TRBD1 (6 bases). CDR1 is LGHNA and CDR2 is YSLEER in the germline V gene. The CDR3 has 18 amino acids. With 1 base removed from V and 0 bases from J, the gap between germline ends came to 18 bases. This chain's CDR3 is CASSQVFQTGTSNYGYTF. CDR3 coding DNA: TGCGCCAGCAGCCAAGTCTTCCAGACAGGCACCTCTAACTATGGCTACACCTTC.

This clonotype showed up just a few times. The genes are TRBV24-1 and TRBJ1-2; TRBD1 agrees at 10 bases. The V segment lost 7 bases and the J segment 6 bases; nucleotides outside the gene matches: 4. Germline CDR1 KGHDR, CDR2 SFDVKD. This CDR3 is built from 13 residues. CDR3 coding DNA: TGTGCCACCAGGGCAGGACAGGGGGATGGCTACACCTTC. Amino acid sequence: CATRAGQGDGYTF.

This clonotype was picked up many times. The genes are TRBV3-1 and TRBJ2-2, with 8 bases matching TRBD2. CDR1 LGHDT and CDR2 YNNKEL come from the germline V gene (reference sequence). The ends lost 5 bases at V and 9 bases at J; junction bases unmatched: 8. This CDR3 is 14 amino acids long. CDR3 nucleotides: TGTGCCAGCAGCTCCATTAGCGGGACCAGGGAGCTGTTTTTT. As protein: CASSSISGTRELFF. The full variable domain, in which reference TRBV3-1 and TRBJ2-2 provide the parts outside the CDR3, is DTAVSQTPKYLVTQMGNDKSIKCEQNLGHDTMYWYKQDSKKFLKIMFSYNNKELIINETVPNRFSPKSPDKAHLNLHINSLELGDSAVYFCASSSISGTRELFFGEGSRLTVL.

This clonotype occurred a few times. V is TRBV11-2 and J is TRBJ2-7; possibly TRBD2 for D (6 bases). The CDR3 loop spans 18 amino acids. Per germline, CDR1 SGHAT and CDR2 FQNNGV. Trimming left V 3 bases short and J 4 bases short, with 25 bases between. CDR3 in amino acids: CASSFKTGEGLGTYEQYF. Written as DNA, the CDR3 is TGTGCCAGCAGCTTTAAGACGGGAGAAGGTCTTGGTACTTACGAGCAGTACTTC.

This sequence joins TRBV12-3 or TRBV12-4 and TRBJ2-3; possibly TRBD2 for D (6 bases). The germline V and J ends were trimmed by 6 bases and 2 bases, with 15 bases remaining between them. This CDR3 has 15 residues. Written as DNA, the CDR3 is TGTGCCAGCAGGACCACCGGGACTTACACAGATACGCAGTATTTT. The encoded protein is CASRTTGTYTDTQYF.

CDR3 region: CSARDQENLSNQPQHF. In DNA form, the CDR3 reads TGCAGTGCTAGAGATCAGGAGAACCTTAGCAATCAGCCCCAGCATTTT. J is TRBJ1-5 and V is TRBV20-1; no clear D gene. The germline gives CDR1 DFQATT, CDR2 SNEGSKA (reference sequence). V lost 0 bases and J lost 0, with 12 bases in between. This CDR3 spans 16 amino acids.

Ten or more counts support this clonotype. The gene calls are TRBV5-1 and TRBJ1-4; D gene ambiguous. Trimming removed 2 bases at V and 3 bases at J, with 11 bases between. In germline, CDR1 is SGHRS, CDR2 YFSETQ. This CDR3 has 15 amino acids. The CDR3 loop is CASSLYSRANEKLFF. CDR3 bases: TGCGCCAGCAGCTTATATTCGAGGGCTAATGAAAAACTGTTTTTT.

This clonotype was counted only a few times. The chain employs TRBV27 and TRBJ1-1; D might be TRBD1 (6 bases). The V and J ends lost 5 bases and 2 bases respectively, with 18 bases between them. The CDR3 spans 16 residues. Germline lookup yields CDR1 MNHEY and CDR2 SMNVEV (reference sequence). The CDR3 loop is CASSPLWDKYNTEAFF. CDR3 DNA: TGTGCCAGCAGTCCACTCTGGGACAAATATAACACTGAAGCTTTCTTT.

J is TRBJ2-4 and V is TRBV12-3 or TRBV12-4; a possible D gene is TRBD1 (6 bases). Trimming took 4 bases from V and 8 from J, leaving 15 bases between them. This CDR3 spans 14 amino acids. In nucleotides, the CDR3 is TGTGCCAGCAGTTGGGAGCAGGGGATGGACATTCAGTACTTC. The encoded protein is CASSWEQGMDIQYF.

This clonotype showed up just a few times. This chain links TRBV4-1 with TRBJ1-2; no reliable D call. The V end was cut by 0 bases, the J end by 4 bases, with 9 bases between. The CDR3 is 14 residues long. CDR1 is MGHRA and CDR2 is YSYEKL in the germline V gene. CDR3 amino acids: CASSQDSEFYGYTF. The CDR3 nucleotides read TGCGCCAGCAGCCAAGATTCAGAGTTCTATGGCTACACCTTC.

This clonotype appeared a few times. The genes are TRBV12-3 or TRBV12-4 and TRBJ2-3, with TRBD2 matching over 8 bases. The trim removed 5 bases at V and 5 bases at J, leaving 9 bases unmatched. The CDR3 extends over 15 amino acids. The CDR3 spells CASSTLAGRRDTQYF. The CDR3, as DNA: TGTGCCAGCAGTACCTTAGCGGGACGACGAGATACGCAGTATTTT.

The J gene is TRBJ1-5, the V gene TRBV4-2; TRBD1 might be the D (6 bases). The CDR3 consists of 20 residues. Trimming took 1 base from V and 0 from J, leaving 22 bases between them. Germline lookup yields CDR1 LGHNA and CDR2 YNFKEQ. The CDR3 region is CASSQGTRTDVPNSNQPQHF. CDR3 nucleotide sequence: TGTGCCAGCAGCCAAGGGACCCGGACAGACGTCCCCAATAGCAATCAGCCCCAGCATTTT.

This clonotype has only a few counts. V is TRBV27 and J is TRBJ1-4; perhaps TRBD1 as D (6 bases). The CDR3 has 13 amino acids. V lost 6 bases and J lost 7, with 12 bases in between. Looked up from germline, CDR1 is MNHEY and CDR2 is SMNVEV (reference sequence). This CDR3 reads CASRAGVSEKLFF. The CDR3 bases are TGTGCCAGCAGGGCAGGGGTTTCTGAAAAACTGTTTTTT.

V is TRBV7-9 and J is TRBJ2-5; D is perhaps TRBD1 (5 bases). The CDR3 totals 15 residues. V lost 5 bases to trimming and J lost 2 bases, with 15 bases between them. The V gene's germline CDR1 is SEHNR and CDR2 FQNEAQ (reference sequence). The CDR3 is CASSPWTIRQETQYF. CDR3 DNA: TGTGCCAGCAGCCCCTGGACAATTAGACAAGAGACCCAGTACTTC.

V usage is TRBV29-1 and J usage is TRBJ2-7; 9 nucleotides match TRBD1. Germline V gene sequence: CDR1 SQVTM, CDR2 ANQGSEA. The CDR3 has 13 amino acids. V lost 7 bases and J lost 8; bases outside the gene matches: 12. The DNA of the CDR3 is TGCAGCGCCAAGACAGGGGGAGAAGGCAAGCAGTACTTC. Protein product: CSAKTGGEGKQYF.

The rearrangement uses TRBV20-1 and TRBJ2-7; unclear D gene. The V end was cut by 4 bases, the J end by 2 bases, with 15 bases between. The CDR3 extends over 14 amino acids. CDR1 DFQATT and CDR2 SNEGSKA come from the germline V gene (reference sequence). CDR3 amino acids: CSATTAGPPYEQYF. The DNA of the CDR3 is TGCAGTGCTACCACAGCCGGGCCCCCCTACGAGCAGTACTTC.

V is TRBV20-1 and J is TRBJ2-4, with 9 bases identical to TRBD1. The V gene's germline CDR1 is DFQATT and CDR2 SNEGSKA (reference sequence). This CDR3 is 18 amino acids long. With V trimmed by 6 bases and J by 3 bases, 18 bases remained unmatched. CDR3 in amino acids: CSAWGQGIDGSGKNIQYF. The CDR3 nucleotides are TGCAGTGCCTGGGGACAGGGTATAGACGGGTCAGGCAAAAACATTCAGTACTTC.

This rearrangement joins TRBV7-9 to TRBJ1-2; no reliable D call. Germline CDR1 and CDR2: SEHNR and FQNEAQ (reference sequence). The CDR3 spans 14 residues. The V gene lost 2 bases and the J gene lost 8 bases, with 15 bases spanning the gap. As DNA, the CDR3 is TGTGCCAGCAGCTTAAATCCGACGGCGTACGGCTACACCTTC. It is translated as CASSLNPTAYGYTF.

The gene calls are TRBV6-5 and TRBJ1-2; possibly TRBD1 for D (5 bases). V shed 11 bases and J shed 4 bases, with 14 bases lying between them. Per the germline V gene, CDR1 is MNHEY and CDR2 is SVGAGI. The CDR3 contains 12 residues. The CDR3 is CAVEGGVYGYTF. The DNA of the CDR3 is TGTGCCGTCGAAGGAGGGGTCTATGGCTACACCTTC.